The rows below give T cell receptor beta chains drawn from one sample of a study of OX40 agonist ivuxolimab in advanced cancers. Sequencing was performed with immunoSEQ multiplex PCR; in TCRdb, only in-frame clones are kept and a portion is missing. The sample includes roughly 99,000 clones, 75% to 95% of them seen just once. Sequenced here: CD4+ or CD8+ T cells sorted from blood, sampled in a trial of the OX40 agonist ivuxolimab. Receptor source: an adult with an advanced solid tumor such as melanoma, head and neck, liver or kidney cancer. The CDR3 runs from the conserved cysteine through the conserved F or W. A D gene is named only where the DNA matches it firmly. Size is omitted from some rows. Given values are once, few, many or a class for expanded clones.

d_call,cdr3_length,clone_size,v_call,j_call,cdr3_aa,cdr3_nt
.,13,.,TRBV5-1,TRBJ1-5,CASRFDSNQPQHF,TGCGCCAGCAGATTTGACAGCAATCAGCCCCAGCATTTT
.,14,.,TRBV7-9,TRBJ2-1,CASRPTGSYNEQFF,TGTGCCAGCAGACCGACAGGCTCCTACAATGAGCAGTTCTTC
TRBD2,14,.,TRBV27,TRBJ2-3,CASSPSGATDTQYF,TGTGCCAGCAGTCCTAGCGGAGCCACAGATACGCAGTATTTT
TRBD2,13,.,TRBV10-3,TRBJ2-7,CAITERGGYEQYF,TGTGCCATCACAGAGCGGGGGGGATACGAGCAGTACTTC
.,15,.,TRBV19,TRBJ1-2,CASSIGTVGYYGYTF,TGTGCCAGTAGTATAGGAACGGTGGGCTACTATGGCTACACCTTC
.,14,.,TRBV6-5,TRBJ2-1,CASRPDPPSYEQFF,TGTGCCAGTCGCCCGGACCCCCCTTCCTATGAGCAGTTCTTC
.,13,once,TRBV25-1,TRBJ2-1,CASSLGTLNEQFF,TGTGCCAGCAGTTTGGGGACCCTCAATGAGCAGTTCTTC
TRBD1,18,.,TRBV28,TRBJ2-2,CASSPSGTGGVGPGELFF,TGTGCCAGCAGTCCGTCCGGGACAGGGGGCGTTGGTCCCGGGGAGCTGTTTTTT
.,12,.,TRBV19,TRBJ2-1,CASIRDNNEQFF,TGTGCCAGTATAAGGGACAACAATGAGCAGTTCTTC
.,12,.,TRBV2,TRBJ1-2,CAILGMNYGYTF,TGTGCCATCCTCGGGATGAACTATGGCTACACCTTC
.,13,once,TRBV7-8,TRBJ1-1,CASSLVIGDEAFF,TGTGCCAGCAGCTTAGTAATAGGGGATGAAGCTTTCTTT
.,13,.,TRBV15,TRBJ1-5,CATKSGGNQPQHF,TGTGCCACGAAATCAGGGGGCAATCAGCCCCAGCATTTT
TRBD1,16,.,TRBV5-8,TRBJ2-3,CASSLGTGGHKDTQYF,TGTGCCAGCAGCCTAGGGACAGGGGGTCATAAAGATACGCAGTATTTT
.,13,few,TRBV27,TRBJ1-1,CASSVAGPTEAFF,TGTGCCAGCAGCGTGGCAGGGCCCACTGAAGCTTTCTTT
.,15,once,TRBV19,TRBJ1-6,CASSITGQKNSPLHF,TGTGCCAGTAGTATAACCGGACAGAAGAATTCACCCCTCCACTTT
.,11,.,TRBV2,TRBJ2-7,CASSLSYEQYF,TGTGCCAGCAGTCTCTCCTACGAGCAGTACTTC
TRBD2,15,.,TRBV19,TRBJ2-1,CASKTTSGRNNEQFF,TGTGCCAGTAAAACGACTAGCGGAAGAAACAATGAGCAGTTCTTC
.,15,.,TRBV7-2,TRBJ2-1,CASSLDFGGYNEQFF,TGTGCCAGCAGCTTAGACTTTGGGGGGTACAATGAGCAGTTCTTC
.,16,.,TRBV25-1,TRBJ1-2,CASSDTNLSGKRGYTF,TGTGCCAGCAGTGATACTAATCTCTCAGGGAAACGTGGCTACACCTTC
TRBD1,15,few,TRBV9,TRBJ2-2,CASRPGQGTTGELFF,TGTGCCAGCAGGCCGGGACAGGGGACCACCGGGGAGCTGTTTTTT
.,15,.,TRBV5-4,TRBJ2-3,CASSLGQGGTDTQYF,TGTGCCAGCAGCTTGGGTCAGGGTGGAACAGATACGCAGTATTTT
.,16,.,TRBV14,TRBJ2-2,CASSHRGVANTGELFF,TGTGCCAGCAGCCACAGGGGGGTAGCGAACACCGGGGAGCTGTTTTTT
.,15,.,TRBV29-1,TRBJ2-5,CSVEKNSGRAETQYF,TGCAGCGTTGAAAAAAACTCCGGGCGTGCAGAGACCCAGTACTTC
TRBD2,11,.,TRBV29-1,TRBJ2-3,CSVFQRDVSYF,TGCAGCGTGTTTCAGCGGGATGTGTCGTATTTT
.,16,.,TRBV13,TRBJ2-4,CASSPTPGAAENIQYF,TGTGCCAGCAGCCCTACCCCTGGAGCGGCCGAAAACATTCAGTACTTC
TRBD1,14,.,TRBV27,TRBJ2-5,CASSWGQGGETQYF,TGTGCCAGCAGTTGGGGACAGGGGGGAGAGACCCAGTACTTC
TRBD1,14,.,TRBV9,TRBJ1-1,CASSAADRGTEAFF,TGTGCCAGCAGCGCCGCCGACAGGGGCACTGAAGCTTTCTTT
TRBD2,14,.,TRBV11-3,TRBJ2-7,CASSRGLAGDEQYF,TGTGCCAGCAGCCGGGGACTAGCGGGAGACGAGCAGTACTTC
TRBD1,17,.,TRBV30,TRBJ1-3,CAWTGTGIFRGGNTIYF,TGTGCCTGGACCGGGACAGGAATTTTCCGGGGGGGAAACACCATATATTTT
.,15,once,TRBV30,TRBJ1-4,CAWSSPGLLNEKLFF,TGTGCCTGGAGTTCCCCGGGACTCCTTAATGAAAAACTGTTTTTT
.,15,.,TRBV18,TRBJ2-1,CASSPLEQTYNEQFF,TGTGCCAGCTCACCCCTTGAACAGACGTACAATGAGCAGTTCTTC
TRBD1,16,.,TRBV7-8,TRBJ2-1,CASSRGQGISYNEQFF,TGTGCCAGCAGCCGGGGACAGGGGATCTCCTACAATGAGCAGTTCTTC
TRBD2,15,.,TRBV19,TRBJ2-1,CASSTSSGVVDEQFF,TGTGCCAGTAGTACTTCTAGCGGGGTGGTTGATGAGCAGTTCTTC
.,12,once,TRBV28,TRBJ2-5,CASSSPRETQYF,TGTGCCAGCAGCTCCCCGAGAGAGACCCAGTACTTC
.,14,once,TRBV7-2,TRBJ2-7,CASSILGLSYEQYF,TGTGCCAGCAGCATACTAGGACTGAGCTACGAGCAGTACTTC
TRBD2,15,once,TRBV7-7,TRBJ2-7,CASSPGLAGDREQYF,TGTGCTAGCAGCCCGGGACTAGCGGGAGACCGCGAGCAGTACTTC
.,15,once,TRBV5-1,TRBJ1-1,CASSLAPGTNTEAFF,TGCGCCAGCAGCTTGGCACCAGGGACGAACACTGAAGCTTTCTTT
.,13,.,TRBV19,TRBJ1-1,CASAGLRDTEAFF,TGTGCCAGTGCTGGACTCAGGGACACTGAAGCTTTCTTT
.,16,.,TRBV5-4,TRBJ1-6,CASSLFSGAPGSPLHF,TGTGCCAGCAGCTTGTTTAGTGGGGCCCCGGGGTCACCCCTCCACTTT
TRBD1,14,.,TRBV19,TRBJ2-7,CASSYGTGGYEQYF,TGTGCCAGTAGTTACGGGACAGGGGGCTACGAGCAGTACTTC
.,12,few,TRBV28,TRBJ2-7,CASSPPKYEQYF,TGTGCCAGCAGTCCTCCCAAGTACGAGCAGTACTTC
TRBD2,16,.,TRBV16,TRBJ2-1,CASSLGLAGVYNEQFF,TGTGCCAGCAGCCTGGGACTAGCGGGAGTTTACAATGAGCAGTTCTTC
TRBD1,16,.,TRBV7-8,TRBJ1-1,CASSSQGGTGNTEAFF,TGTGCCAGCAGCTCCCAGGGAGGGACAGGGAACACTGAAGCTTTCTTT
TRBD1,12,.,TRBV19,TRBJ1-5,CASSGQGQPQHF,TGTGCCAGTAGTGGACAGGGGCAGCCCCAGCATTTT
.,16,.,TRBV19,TRBJ1-2,CASSIQAGLGIYGYTF,TGTGCCAGTAGTATTCAGGCGGGACTAGGAATTTATGGCTACACCTTC
TRBD1,15,.,TRBV5-1,TRBJ1-2,CASSAGQGAVFGYTF,TGCGCCAGCAGCGCCGGACAGGGGGCGGTATTTGGCTACACCTTC
TRBD2,18,.,TRBV5-1,TRBJ2-1,CASSLVGLAGGSYNEQFF,TGCGCCAGCAGCTTGGTGGGACTAGCGGGGGGTTCCTACAATGAGCAGTTCTTC
.,11,.,TRBV5-8,TRBJ1-2,CASSFENGYTF,TGTGCCAGCAGCTTCGAAAATGGCTACACCTTC
.,13,.,TRBV10-3,TRBJ1-4,CAIRRATNEKLFF,TGTGCCATCCGGCGTGCAACTAATGAAAAACTGTTTTTT
TRBD2,17,.,TRBV11-2,TRBJ2-7,CASSLESSGSLSYEQYF,TGTGCCAGCAGCTTAGAATCCAGCGGGAGTCTGTCCTACGAGCAGTACTTC
TRBD2,16,.,TRBV7-9,TRBJ2-1,CASSSGLGAAYNEQFF,TGTGCCAGCAGCTCCGGACTAGGAGCAGCCTACAATGAGCAGTTCTTC
.,16,once,TRBV7-2,TRBJ2-3,CASSSYRDGGPDTQYF,TGTGCCAGCAGCTCCTACAGGGACGGTGGGCCAGATACGCAGTATTTT
.,14,.,TRBV11-3,TRBJ2-5,CASSLRQGQETQYF,TGTGCCAGCAGCTTAAGGCAGGGTCAAGAGACCCAGTACTTC
.,13,.,TRBV7-9,TRBJ1-5,CASSLGERQPQHF,TGTGCCAGCAGCTTAGGGGAACGTCAGCCCCAGCATTTT
.,15,.,TRBV6-6,TRBJ2-1,CASSYQPGYYNEQFF,TGTGCCAGCAGTTACCAACCCGGGTACTACAATGAGCAGTTCTTC
.,14,.,TRBV7-9,TRBJ1-4,CASGGGATNEKLFF,TGTGCCAGCGGAGGGGGGGCAACTAATGAAAAACTGTTTTTT
.,11,.,TRBV2,TRBJ2-3,CASSEGDTQYF,TGTGCCAGCAGTGAAGGGGATACGCAGTATTTT
.,20,.,TRBV12-1,TRBJ1-2,CASSFLAGTTKLLRFYGYTF,TGTGCCAGCAGCTTTCTTGCCGGGACGACGAAACTCTTAAGATTCTATGGCTACACCTTC
TRBD2,17,.,TRBV5-1,TRBJ2-2,CASSLVTGGLWTGELFF,TGCGCCAGCAGCTTGGTAACGGGAGGGCTTTGGACCGGGGAGCTGTTTTTT
.,14,.,TRBV5-1,TRBJ2-1,CASSLVHQRDEQFF,TGCGCCAGCAGCTTGGTCCATCAGAGGGATGAGCAGTTCTTC